Below, one TCR beta chain is given with its context. Data came from immunoSEQ multiplex PCR; TCRdb stores just in-frame clones and leaves some out. The sample shows approximately 2,300,000 clones, around 90% of them seen only once. This sample is part of a study of shared clonotypes between healthy human individuals. Germline loops: CDR1 SGHTA, CDR2 FQGNSA. The CDR3 has 15 residues. V was pared by 5 bases and J by 5 bases, with 4 bases of the junction left unmatched. The chain carries TRBV7-2 and TRBJ2-1; 12 bases fit TRBD2. The origin of this receptor is a man younger than 35 in good health. Some clones in this sample may be carry-over from other donors' samples. Sequencing input: naive CD4+ T cells from PBMCs. The subset denotes: CD45RA+ positively selected. The CDR3 DNA reads TGTGCCAGCAGCCCCTGGACTAGCGGGGACAATGAGCAGTTCTTC. This sequence encodes CASSPWTSGDNEQFF.